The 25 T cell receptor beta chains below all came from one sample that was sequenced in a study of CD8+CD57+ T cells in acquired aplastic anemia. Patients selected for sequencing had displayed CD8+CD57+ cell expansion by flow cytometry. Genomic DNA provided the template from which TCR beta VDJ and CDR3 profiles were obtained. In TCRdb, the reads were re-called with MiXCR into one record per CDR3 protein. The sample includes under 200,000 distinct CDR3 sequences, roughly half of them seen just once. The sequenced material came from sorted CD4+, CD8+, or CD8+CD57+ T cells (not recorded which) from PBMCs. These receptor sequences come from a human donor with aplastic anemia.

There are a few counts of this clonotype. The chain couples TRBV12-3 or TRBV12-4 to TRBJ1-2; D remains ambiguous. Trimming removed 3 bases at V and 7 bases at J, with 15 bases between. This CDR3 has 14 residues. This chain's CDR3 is CASSFNSPESGYTF. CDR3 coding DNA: TGTGCCAGCAGTTTTAACAGCCCAGAAAGTGGCTACACCTTC.

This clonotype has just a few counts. DNA for the CDR3: TGTGCCAGCAGTAAAATTGGGGACGGGAACACCGGGGAGCTGTTTTTT. This gives the protein CASSKIGDGNTGELFF. V is TRBV6-1 and J is TRBJ2-2; D could derive from TRBD1 or TRBD2 (5 bases each). The V gene lost 5 bases and the J gene lost 1 base, with 14 bases spanning the gap. CDR1 is MNHNS and CDR2 is SASEGT in the germline V gene. The CDR3 runs 16 residues.

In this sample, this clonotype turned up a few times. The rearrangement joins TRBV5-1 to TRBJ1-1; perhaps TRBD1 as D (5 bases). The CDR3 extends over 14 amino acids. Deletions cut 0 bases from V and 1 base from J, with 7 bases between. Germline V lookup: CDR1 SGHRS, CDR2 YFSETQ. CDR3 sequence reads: CASSLGGGNTEAFF. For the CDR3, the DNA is TGCGCCAGCAGCTTGGGGGGGGGGAACACTGAAGCTTTCTTT. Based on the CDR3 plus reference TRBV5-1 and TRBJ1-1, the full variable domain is KAGVTQTPRYLIKTRGQQVTLSCSPISGHRSVSWYQQTPGQGLQFLFEYFSETQRNKGNFPGRFSGRQFSNSRSEMNVSTLELGDSALYLCASSLGGGNTEAFFGQGTRLTVV.

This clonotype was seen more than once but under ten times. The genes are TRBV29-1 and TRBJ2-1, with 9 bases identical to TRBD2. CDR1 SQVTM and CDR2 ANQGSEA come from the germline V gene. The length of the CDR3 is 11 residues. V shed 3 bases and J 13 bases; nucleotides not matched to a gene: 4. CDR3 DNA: TGCAGCGTTGATGCGGGAGGGCCCCAGTTCTTC. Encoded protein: CSVDAGGPQFF.

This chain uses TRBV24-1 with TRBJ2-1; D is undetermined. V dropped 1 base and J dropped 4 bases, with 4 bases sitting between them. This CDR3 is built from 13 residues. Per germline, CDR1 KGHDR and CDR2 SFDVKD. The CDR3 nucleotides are TGTGCCACCAGTGATTTTGGGTACAATGAGCAGTTCTTC. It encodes CATSDFGYNEQFF.

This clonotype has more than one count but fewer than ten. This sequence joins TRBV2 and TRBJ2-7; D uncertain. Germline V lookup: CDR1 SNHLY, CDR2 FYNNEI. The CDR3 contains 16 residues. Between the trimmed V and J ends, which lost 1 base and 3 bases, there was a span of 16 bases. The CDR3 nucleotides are TGTGCCAGCAGTGAAGGATCCCCCAACTACGACTACGAGCAGTACTTC. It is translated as CASSEGSPNYDYEQYF.

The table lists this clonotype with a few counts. CDR3 residues: CASSKTGINYEQYF. CDR3 nucleotide sequence: TGTGCCAGCAGTAAAACAGGGATTAACTACGAGCAGTACTTC. The chain recombines TRBV6-1 with TRBJ2-7, with D perhaps matching TRBD1 (6 bases). Between the trimmed V and J ends, which lost 5 bases and 3 bases, there was a span of 14 bases. Germline CDR1 MNHNS, CDR2 SASEGT. The CDR3 spans 14 residues.

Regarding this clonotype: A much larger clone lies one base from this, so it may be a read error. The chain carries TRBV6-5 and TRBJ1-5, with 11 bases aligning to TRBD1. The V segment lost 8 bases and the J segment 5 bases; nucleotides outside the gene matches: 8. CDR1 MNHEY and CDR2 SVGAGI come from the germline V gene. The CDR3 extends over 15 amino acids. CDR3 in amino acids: CASGLAGQGDQPQHF. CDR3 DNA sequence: TGTGCCAGCGGTTTAGCGGGACAGGGGGATCAGCCCCAGCATTTT.

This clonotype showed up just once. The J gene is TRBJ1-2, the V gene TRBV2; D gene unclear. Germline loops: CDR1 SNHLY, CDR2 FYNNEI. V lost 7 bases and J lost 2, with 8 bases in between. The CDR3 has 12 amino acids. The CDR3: CASNVRNYGYTF. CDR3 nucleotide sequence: TGTGCCAGCAATGTACGGAACTATGGCTACACCTTC.

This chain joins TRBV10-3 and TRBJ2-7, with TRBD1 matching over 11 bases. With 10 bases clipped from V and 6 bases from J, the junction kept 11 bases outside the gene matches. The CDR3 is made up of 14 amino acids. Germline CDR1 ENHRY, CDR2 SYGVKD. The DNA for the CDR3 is TGTGCCACCATGGGGGGGACAGGGGGGACCGAGCAGTACTTC. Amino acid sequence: CATMGGTGGTEQYF.

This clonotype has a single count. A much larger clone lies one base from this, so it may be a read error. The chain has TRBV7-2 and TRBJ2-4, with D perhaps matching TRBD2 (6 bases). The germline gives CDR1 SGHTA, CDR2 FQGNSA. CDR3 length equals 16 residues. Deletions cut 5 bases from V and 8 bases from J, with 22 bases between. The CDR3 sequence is CASSPPFRLGGDIQYF. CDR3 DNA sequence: TGTGCCAGCAGCCCCCCTTTCAGACTGGGAGGAGACATTCAGTACTTC.

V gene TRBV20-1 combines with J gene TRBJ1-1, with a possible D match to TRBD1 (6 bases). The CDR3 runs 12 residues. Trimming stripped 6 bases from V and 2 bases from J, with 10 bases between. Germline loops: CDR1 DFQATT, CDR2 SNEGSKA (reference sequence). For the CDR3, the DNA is TGCAGTGCCGTGGGACAAAACACTGAAGCTTTCTTT. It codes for CSAVGQNTEAFF.

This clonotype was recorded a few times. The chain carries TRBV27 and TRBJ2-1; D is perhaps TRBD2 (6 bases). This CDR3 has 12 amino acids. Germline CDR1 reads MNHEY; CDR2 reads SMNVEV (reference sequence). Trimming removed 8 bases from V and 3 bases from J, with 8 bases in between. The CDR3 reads CASGGDYNEQFF. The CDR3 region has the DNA TGTGCCAGCGGCGGGGACTACAATGAGCAGTTCTTC.

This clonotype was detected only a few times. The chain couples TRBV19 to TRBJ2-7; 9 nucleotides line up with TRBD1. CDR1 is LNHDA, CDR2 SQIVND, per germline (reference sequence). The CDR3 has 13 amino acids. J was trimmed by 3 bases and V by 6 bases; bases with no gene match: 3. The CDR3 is CASRGQGNYEQYF. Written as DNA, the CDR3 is TGTGCCAGTAGGGGACAGGGTAACTACGAGCAGTACTTC.

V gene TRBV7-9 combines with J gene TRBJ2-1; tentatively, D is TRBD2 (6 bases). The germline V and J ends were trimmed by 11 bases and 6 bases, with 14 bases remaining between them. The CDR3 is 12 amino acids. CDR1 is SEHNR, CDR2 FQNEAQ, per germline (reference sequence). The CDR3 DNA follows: TGTGCCGCGGGGACGAAGGGCAATGAGCAGTTCTTC. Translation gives CAAGTKGNEQFF.

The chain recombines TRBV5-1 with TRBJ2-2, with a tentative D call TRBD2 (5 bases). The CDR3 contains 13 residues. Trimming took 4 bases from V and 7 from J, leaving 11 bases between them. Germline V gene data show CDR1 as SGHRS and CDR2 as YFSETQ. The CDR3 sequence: CASSLLGSGELFF. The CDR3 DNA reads TGCGCCAGCAGCCTCCTGGGGAGCGGGGAGCTGTTTTTT.

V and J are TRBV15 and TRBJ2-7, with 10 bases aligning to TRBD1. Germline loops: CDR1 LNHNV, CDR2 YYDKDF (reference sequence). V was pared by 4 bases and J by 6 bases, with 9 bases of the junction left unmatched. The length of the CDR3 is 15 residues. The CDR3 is CATSTTGTGDLEQYF. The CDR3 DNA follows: TGTGCCACCAGCACTACCGGGACAGGGGACCTCGAGCAGTACTTC.

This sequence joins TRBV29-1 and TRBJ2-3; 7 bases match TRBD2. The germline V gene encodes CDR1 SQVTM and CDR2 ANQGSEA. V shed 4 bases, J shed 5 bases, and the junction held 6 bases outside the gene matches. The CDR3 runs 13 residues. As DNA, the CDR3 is TGCAGCGTTGGGGCGATAGCGGGAGATACGCAGTATTTT. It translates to CSVGAIAGDTQYF.

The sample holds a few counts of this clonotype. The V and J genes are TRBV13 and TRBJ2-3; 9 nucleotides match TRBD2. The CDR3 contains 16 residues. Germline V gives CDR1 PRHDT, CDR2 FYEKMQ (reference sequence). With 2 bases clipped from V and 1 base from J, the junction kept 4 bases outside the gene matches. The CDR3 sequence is CASSLLSGGRTDTQYF. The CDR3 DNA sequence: TGTGCCAGCAGCTTACTGAGCGGGGGGCGCACAGATACGCAGTATTTT. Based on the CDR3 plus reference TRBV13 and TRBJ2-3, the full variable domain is AAGVIQSPRHLIKEKRETATLKCYPIPRHDTVYWYQQGPGQDPQFLISFYEKMQSDKGSIPDRFSAQQFSDYHSELNMSSLELGDSALYFCASSLLSGGRTDTQYFGPGTRLTVL.

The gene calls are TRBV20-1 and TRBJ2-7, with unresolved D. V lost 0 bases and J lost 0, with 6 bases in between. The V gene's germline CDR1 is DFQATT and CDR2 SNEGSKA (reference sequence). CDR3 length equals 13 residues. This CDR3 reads CSARDLASYEQYF. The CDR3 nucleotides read TGCAGTGCTAGAGATCTTGCCTCCTACGAGCAGTACTTC.

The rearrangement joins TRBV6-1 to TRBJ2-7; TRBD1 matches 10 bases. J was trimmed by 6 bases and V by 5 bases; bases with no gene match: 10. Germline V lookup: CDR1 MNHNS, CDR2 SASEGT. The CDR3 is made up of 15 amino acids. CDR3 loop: CASSRTGQGISEQYF. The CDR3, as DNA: TGTGCCAGCAGTAGGACGGGACAGGGGATATCCGAGCAGTACTTC.

Here the CDR3 DNA reads TGTGCCAGCAGCGCCTGGGGCTACGGGGAGCTGTTTTTT. Protein: CASSAWGYGELFF. V and J are TRBV7-2 and TRBJ2-2; tentatively, D is TRBD1 (5 bases). This CDR3 is built from 13 residues. The germline V gene encodes CDR1 SGHTA and CDR2 FQGNSA. V was clipped by 5 bases and J by 7 bases, with 11 bases between them.

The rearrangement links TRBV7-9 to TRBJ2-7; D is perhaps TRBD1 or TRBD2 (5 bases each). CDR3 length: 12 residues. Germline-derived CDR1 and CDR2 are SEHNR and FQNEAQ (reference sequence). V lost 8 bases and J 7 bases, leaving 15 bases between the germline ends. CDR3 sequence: CASGTAEREQYF. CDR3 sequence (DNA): TGTGCCAGCGGGACGGCGGAGAGGGAGCAGTACTTC.

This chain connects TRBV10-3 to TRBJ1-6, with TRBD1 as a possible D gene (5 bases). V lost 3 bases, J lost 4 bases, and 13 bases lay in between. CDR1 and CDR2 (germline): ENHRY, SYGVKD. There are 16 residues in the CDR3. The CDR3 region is CAISDSTGNYNSPLHF. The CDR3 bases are TGTGCCATCAGTGATTCAACAGGCAATTATAATTCACCCCTCCACTTT.

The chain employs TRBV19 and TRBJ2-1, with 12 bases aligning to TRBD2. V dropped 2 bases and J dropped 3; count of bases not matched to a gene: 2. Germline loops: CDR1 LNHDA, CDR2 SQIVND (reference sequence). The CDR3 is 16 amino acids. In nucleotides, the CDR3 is TGTGCCAGTAGTATAAAACTAGCGGGGGGCTACAATGAGCAGTTCTTC. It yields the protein CASSIKLAGGYNEQFF.